The clone carrying this T cell receptor beta chain came up once. The antigen is unknown. Germline values: CDR1 DFQATT, CDR2 SNEGSKA (reference sequence). The CDR3 has 14 residues. The V gene end was trimmed by 1 base and the J gene end by 2 bases; junction bases not matched to a gene: 2. MiXCR, run by TCRdb on the RACE reads, gives a single entry per CDR3 protein. The sample lists approximately 74,000 distinct CDR3 sequences, about 31% occurring once. Time point defined: patch test 1, 2 weeks after DPC sensitization. Treatment reported: therapeutic diphenylcyclopropenone sensitization with weekly scalp DPC. Blood collection happened ahead of applying each patch test. RNA extraction used unfractionated whole blood as the source of total RNA. This sample was taken from a study of human T cells and chemical hapten exposure. At the level of the study: TCR yield per sample varied, mainly due to pooled library volumes.

Study-wide points: The number of TCRs above 1 in 1000 frequency did not change after DPC sensitization.

The sequences come from whole blood, collected in connection with sensitization to the hapten diphenylcyclopropenone (DPC). This receptor was obtained from a man in his forties with alopecia areata. Some clones in this sample may be carry-over from other donors' samples. This chain joins TRBV20-1 and TRBJ1-5; 7 bases are shared with TRBD1. DNA of the CDR3: TGCAGTGCTAGAGGCACAGGGGGCAATCAGCCCCAGCATTTT. Amino acid sequence: CSARGTGGNQPQHF.